This T cell receptor (beta chain) was obtained from a study of blood T cell repertoires in COVID-19. CDR1 is SEHNR, CDR2 FQNEAQ, per germline (reference sequence). V shed 4 bases and J 3 bases; nucleotides not matched to a gene: 7. The CDR3 totals 15 residues. This table comes from immunoSEQ multiplex PCR, and its TCRdb copy is limited to in-frame clones, with some not included. The sample lists hundreds of thousands of clones, roughly 86% occurring once. The source of this sequence is a woman aged 50 to 60 who had recovered from COVID-19. The chain has TRBV7-9 and TRBJ2-7; 9 bases map to TRBD2. The sequenced material came from PBMCs or T cells enriched from blood (not recorded which). CDR3 sequence: CASSWAGTSSYEQYF. The CDR3 DNA reads TGTGCCAGCAGCTGGGCCGGGACTAGCAGCTACGAGCAGTACTTC. Complete variable domain (other parts from reference TRBV7-9 and TRBJ2-7): DTGVSQNPRHKITKRGQNVTFRCDPISEHNRLYWYRQTLGQGPEFLTYFQNEAQLEKSRLLSDRFSAERPKGSFSTLEIQRTEQGDSAMYLCASSWAGTSSYEQYFGPGTRLTVT.